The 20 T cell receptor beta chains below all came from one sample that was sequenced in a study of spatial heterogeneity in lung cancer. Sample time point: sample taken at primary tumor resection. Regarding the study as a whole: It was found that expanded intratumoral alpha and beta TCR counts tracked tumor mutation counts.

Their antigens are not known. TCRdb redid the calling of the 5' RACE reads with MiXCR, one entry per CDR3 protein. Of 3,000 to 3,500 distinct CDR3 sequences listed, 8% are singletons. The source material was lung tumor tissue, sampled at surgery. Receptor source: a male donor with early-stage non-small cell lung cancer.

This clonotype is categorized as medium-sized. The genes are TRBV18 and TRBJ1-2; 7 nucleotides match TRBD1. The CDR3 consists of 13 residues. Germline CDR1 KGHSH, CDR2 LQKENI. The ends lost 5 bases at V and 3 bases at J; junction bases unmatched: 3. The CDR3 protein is CASSSTGDYGYTF. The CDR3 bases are TGTGCCAGCTCATCAACAGGGGACTATGGCTACACCTTC. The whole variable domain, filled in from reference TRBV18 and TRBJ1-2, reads NAGVMQNPRHLVRRRGQEARLRCSPMKGHSHVYWYRQLPEEGLKFMVYLQKENIIDESGMPKERFSAEFPKEGPSILRIQQVVRGDSAAYFCASSSTGDYGYTFGSGTRLTVV.

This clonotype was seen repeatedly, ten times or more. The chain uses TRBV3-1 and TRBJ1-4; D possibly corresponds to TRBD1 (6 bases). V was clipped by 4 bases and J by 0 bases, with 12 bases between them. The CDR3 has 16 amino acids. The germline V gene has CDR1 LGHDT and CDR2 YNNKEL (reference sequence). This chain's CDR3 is CASSLVAGATNEKLFF. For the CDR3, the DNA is TGTGCCAGCAGCCTCGTTGCAGGGGCAACTAATGAAAAACTGTTTTTT.

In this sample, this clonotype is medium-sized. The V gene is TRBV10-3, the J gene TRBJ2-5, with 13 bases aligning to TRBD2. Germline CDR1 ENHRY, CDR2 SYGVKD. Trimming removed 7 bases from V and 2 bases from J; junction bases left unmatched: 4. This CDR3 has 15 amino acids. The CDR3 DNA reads TGTGCCATCAAGCGGACTAGCGGGGGACAAGAGACCCAGTACTTC. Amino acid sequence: CAIKRTSGGQETQYF.

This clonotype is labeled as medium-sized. The CDR3 DNA reads TGTGCCAGCAGCTCGAGGACTAGCGGGAGCGATACGCAGTATTTT. This translates into CASSSRTSGSDTQYF. The chain is built from TRBV7-2 and TRBJ2-3; 13 bases are a match to TRBD2. J gave up 6 bases and V 4 bases, and 4 bases lay outside the gene matches. CDR1 SGHTA and CDR2 FQGNSA come from the germline V gene. CDR3 length: 15 residues.

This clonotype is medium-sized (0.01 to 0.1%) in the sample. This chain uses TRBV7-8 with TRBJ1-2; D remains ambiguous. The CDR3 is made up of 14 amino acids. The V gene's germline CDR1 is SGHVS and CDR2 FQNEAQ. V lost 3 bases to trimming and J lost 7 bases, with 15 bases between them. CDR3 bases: TGTGCCAGCAGCTTTGGCGGACGAGCCCGTGGCTACACCTTC. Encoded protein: CASSFGGRARGYTF.

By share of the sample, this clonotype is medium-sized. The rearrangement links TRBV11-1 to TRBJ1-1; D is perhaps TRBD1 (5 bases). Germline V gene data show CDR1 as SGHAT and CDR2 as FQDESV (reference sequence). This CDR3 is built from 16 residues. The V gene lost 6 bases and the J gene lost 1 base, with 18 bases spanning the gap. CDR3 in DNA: TGTGCCAGCAGGGCCGGGGCGGGGAATCGGAACACTGAAGCTTTCTTT. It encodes CASRAGAGNRNTEAFF.

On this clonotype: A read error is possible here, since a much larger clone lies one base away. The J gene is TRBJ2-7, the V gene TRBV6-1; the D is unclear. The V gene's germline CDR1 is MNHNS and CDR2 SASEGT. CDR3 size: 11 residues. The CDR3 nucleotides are TGTTCCAGCAGTGTAAGGTGGGAGCAGTACTTC. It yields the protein CSSSVRWEQYF.

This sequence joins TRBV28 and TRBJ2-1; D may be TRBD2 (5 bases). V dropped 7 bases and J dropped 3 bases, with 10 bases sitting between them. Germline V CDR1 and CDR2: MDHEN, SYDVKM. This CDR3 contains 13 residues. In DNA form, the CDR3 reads TGTGCCAGCAATAGGAGGCTCTACAATGAGCAGTTCTTC. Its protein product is CASNRRLYNEQFF.

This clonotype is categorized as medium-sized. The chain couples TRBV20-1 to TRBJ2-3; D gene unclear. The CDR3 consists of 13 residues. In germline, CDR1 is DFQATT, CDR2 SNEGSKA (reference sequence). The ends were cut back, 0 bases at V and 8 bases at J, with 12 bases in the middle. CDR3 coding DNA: TGCAGTGCTAGAGAAGAACTTCTTGGTACGCAGTATTTT. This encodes CSAREELLGTQYF.

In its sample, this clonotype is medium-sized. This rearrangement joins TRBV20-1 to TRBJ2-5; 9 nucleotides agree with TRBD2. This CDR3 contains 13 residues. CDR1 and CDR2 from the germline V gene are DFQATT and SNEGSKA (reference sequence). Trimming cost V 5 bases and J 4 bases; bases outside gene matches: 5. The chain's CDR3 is CSAAAGGSETQYF. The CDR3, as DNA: TGCAGTGCTGCGGCGGGAGGGTCAGAGACCCAGTACTTC.

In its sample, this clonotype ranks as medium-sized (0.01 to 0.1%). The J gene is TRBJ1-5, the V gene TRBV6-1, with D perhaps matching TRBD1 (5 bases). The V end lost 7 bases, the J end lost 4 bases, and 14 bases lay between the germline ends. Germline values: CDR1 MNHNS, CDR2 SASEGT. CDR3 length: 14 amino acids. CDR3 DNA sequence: TGTGCCAGCAACGGTCAGGGATTTAATCAGCCCCAGCATTTT. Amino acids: CASNGQGFNQPQHF.

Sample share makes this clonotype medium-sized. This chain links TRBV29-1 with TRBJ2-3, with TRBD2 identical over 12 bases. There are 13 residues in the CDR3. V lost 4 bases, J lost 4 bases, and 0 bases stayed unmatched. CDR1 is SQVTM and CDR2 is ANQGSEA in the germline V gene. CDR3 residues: CSVGTSGADTQYF. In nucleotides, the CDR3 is TGCAGCGTTGGGACTAGCGGGGCAGATACGCAGTATTTT.

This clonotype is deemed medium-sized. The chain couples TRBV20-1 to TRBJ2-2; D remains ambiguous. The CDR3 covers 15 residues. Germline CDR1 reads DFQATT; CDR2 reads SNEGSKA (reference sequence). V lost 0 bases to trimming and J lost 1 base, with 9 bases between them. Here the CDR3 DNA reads TGCAGTGCTAGAGATCGCGAGCGGAACACCGGGGAGCTGTTTTTT. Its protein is CSARDRERNTGELFF.

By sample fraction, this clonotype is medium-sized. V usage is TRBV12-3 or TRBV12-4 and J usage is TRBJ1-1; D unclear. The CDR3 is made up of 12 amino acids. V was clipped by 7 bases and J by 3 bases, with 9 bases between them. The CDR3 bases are TGTGCCAGCAACCTCTTCGACACTGAAGCTTTCTTT. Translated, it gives CASNLFDTEAFF.

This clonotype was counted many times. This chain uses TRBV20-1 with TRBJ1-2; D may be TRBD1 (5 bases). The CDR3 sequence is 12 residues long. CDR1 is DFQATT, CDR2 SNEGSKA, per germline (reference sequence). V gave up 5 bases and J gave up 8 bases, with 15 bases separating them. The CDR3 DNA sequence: TGCAGTGCTCCAGGGACGGTGAACGGCTACACCTTC. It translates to CSAPGTVNGYTF.

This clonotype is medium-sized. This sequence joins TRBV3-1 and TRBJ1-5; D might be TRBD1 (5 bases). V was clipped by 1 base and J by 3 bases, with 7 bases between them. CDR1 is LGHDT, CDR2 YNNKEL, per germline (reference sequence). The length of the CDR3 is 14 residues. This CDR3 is CASSQAGANQPQHF. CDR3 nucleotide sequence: TGTGCCAGCAGCCAAGCTGGGGCCAATCAGCCCCAGCATTTT.

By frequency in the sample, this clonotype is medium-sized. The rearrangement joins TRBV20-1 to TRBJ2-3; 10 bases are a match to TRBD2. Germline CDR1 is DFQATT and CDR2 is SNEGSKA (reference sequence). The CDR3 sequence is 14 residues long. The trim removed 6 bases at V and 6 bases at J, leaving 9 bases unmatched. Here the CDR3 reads CSASGGASLDTQYF. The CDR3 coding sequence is TGCAGTGCCAGCGGGGGGGCCTCGTTGGATACGCAGTATTTT.

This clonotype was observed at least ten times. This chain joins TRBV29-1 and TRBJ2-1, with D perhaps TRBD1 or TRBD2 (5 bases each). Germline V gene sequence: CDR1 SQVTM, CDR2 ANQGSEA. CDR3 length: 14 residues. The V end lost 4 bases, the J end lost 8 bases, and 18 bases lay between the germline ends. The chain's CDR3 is CSVATVWLGDEQFF. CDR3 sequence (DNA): TGCAGCGTTGCGACAGTTTGGCTCGGGGATGAGCAGTTCTTC.

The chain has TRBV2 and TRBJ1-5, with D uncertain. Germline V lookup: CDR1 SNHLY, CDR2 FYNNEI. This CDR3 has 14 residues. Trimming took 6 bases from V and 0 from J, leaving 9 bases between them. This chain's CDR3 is CASSRLNSNQPQHF. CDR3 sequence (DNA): TGTGCCAGCAGCCGTCTGAATAGCAATCAGCCCCAGCATTTT. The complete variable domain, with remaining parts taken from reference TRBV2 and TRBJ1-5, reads EPEVTQTPSHQVTQMGQEVILRCVPISNHLYFYWYRQILGQKVEFLVSFYNNEISEKSEIFDDQFSVERPDGSNFTLKIRSTKLEDSAMYFCASSRLNSNQPQHFGDGTRLSIL.

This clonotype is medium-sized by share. This CDR3 is CATRPGQDGYTF. The CDR3 DNA sequence: TGTGCCACCCGGCCCGGACAGGATGGCTACACCTTC. The rearrangement uses TRBV2 and TRBJ1-2; 7 nucleotides align to TRBD1. Germline trimming cut 10 bases from V and 6 bases from J; bases unmatched to any gene: 8. Per the germline V gene, CDR1 is SNHLY and CDR2 is FYNNEI. The CDR3 loop spans 12 amino acids.